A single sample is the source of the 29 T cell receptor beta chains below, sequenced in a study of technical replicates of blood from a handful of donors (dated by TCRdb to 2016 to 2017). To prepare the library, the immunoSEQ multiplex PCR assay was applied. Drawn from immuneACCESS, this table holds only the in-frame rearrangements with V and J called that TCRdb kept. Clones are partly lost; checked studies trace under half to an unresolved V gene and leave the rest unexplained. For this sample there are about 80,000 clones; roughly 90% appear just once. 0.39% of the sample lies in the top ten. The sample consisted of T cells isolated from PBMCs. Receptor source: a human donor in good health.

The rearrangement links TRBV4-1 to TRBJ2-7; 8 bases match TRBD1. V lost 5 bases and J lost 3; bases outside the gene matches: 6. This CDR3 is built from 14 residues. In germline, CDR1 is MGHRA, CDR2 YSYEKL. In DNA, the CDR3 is TGCGCCAGCAGCGTGGGACAGGCCGACTACGAGCAGTACTTC. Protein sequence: CASSVGQADYEQYF.

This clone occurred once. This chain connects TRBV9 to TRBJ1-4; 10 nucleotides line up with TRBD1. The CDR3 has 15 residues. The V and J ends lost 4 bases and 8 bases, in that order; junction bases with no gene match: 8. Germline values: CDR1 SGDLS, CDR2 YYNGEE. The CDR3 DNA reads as TGTGCCAGCAGCCCATCGGGACAGGGGATCGAAAAACTGTTTTTT. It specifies CASSPSGQGIEKLFF.

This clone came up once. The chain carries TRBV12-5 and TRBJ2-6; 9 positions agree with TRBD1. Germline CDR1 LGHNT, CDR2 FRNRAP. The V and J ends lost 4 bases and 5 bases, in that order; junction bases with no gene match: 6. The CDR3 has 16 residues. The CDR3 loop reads CASGSWGQGWANVLTF. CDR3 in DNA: TGTGCTAGTGGTTCCTGGGGACAGGGTTGGGCCAACGTCCTGACTTTC.

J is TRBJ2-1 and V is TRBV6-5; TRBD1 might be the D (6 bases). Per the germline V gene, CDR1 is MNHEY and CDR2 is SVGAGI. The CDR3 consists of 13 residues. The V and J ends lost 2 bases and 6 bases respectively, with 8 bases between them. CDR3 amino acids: CASSYGGLNEQFF. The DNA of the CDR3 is TGTGCCAGCAGTTACGGGGGCCTCAATGAGCAGTTCTTC.

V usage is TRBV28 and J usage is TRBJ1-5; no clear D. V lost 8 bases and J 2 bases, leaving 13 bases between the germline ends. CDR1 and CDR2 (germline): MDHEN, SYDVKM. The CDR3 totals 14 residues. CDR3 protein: CASRDPGGNQPQHF. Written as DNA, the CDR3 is TGTGCCAGCCGAGACCCGGGAGGCAATCAGCCCCAGCATTTT.

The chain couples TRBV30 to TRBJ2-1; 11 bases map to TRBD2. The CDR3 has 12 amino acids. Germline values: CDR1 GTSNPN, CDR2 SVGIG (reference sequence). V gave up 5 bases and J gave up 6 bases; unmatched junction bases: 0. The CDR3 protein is CAWGTSGNEQFF. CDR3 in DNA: TGTGCCTGGGGGACTAGCGGCAATGAGCAGTTCTTC.

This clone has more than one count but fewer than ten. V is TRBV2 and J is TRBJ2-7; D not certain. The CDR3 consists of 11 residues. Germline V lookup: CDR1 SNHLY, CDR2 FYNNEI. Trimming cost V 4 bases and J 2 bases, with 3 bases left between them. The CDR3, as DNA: TGTGCCAGCAGTGCAGCCTACGAGCAGTACTTC. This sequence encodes CASSAAYEQYF.

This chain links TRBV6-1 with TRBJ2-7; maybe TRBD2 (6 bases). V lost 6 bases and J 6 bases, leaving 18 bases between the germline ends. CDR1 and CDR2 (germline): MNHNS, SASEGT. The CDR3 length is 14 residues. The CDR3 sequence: CASRPMRLETEQYF. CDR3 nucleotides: TGTGCCAGCAGGCCAATGAGACTAGAAACCGAGCAGTACTTC.

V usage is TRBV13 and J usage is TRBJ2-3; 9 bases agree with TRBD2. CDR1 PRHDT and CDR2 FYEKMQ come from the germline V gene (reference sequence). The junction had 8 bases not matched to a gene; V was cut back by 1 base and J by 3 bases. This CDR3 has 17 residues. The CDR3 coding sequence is TGTGCCAGCAGCTTAGTTCTGGCGGGAGGGAGGACAGATACGCAGTATTTT. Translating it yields CASSLVLAGGRTDTQYF.

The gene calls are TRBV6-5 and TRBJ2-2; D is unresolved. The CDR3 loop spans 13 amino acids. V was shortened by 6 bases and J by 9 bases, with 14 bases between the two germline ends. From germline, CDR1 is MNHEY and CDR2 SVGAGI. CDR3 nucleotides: TGTGCCAGCAGCGTCCCAGGCATCAGGGAGCTGTTTTTT. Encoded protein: CASSVPGIRELFF.

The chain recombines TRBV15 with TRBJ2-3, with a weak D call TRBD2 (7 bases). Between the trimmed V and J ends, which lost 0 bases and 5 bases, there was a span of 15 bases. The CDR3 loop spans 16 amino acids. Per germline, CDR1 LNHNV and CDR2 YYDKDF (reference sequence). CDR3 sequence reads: CATSRDRRGGGDTQYF. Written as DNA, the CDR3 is TGTGCCACCAGCAGAGATCGTAGGGGGGGAGGAGATACGCAGTATTTT.

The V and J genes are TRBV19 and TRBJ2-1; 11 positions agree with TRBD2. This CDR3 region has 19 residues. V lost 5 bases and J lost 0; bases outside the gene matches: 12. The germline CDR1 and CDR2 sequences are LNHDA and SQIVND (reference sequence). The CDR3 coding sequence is TGTGCCAGTAGTCTGGGACTAGCGGAAACCTGGAGCTCCTACAATGAGCAGTTCTTC. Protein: CASSLGLAETWSSYNEQFF.

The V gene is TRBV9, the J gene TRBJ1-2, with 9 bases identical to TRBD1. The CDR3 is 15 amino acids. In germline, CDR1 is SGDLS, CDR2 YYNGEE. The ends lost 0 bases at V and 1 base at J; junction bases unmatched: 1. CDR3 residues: CASSVGDRDNYGYTF. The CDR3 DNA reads TGTGCCAGCAGCGTAGGGGACAGGGATAACTATGGCTACACCTTC. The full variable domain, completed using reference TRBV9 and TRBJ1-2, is DSGVTQTPKHLITATGQRVTLRCSPRSGDLSVYWYQQSLDQGLQFLIQYYNGEERAKGNILERFSAQQFPDLHSELNLSSLELGDSALYFCASSVGDRDNYGYTFGSGTRLTVV.

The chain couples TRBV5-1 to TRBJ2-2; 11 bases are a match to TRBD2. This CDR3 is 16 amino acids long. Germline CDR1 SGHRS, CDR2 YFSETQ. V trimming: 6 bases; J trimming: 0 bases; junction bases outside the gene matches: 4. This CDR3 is CASIAGGVANTGELFF. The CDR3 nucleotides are TGCGCCAGCATAGCGGGAGGGGTCGCGAACACCGGGGAGCTGTTTTTT.

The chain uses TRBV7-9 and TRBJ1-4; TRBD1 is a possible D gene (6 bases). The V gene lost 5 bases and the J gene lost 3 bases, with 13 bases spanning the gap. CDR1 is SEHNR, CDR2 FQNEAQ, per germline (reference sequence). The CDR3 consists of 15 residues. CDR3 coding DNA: TGTGCCAGCAGCCCAACAGGGCTGGCTAATGAAAAACTGTTTTTT. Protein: CASSPTGLANEKLFF.

The CDR3 spells CASSPPLPGDPLFNNEQFF. CDR3 nucleotide sequence: TGTGCCAGCTCACCACCGTTACCGGGAGACCCATTATTTAACAATGAGCAGTTCTTC. The chain joins TRBV18 to TRBJ2-1; a weak D match, TRBD2 (6 bases). Looked up from germline, CDR1 is KGHSH and CDR2 is LQKENI. Deletions cut 0 bases from V and 5 bases from J, with 23 bases between. This CDR3 is 19 amino acids long.

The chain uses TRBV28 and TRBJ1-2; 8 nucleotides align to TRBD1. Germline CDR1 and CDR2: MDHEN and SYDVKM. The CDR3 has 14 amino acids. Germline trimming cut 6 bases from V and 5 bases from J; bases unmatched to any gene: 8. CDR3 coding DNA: TGTGCCAGCAGAGCAGGACAGGGCGTTTATGGCTACACCTTC. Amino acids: CASRAGQGVYGYTF.

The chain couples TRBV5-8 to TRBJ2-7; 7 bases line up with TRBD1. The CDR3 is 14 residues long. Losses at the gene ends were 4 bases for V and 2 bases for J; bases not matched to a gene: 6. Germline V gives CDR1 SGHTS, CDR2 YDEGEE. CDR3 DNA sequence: TGTGCCAGCAGCACAGGGGTTACCACCTACGAGCAGTACTTC. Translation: CASSTGVTTYEQYF.

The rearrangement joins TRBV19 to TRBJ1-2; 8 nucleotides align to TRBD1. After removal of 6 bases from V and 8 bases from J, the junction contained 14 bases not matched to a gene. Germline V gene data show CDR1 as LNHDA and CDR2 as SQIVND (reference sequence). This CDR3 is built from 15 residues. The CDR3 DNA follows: TGTGCCAGTAGGGAGAGACAGGGGTCAGTAGAAGGCTACACCTTC. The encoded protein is CASRERQGSVEGYTF. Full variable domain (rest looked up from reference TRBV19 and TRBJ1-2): DGGITQSPKYLFRKEGQNVTLSCEQNLNHDAMYWYRQDPGQGLRLIYYSQIVNDFQKGDIAEGYSVSREKKESFPLTVTSAQKNPTAFYLCASRERQGSVEGYTFGSGTRLTVV.

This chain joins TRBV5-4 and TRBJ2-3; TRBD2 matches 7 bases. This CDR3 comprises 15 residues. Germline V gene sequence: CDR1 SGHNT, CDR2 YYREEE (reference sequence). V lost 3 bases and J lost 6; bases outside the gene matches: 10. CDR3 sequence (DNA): TGTGCCAGCAGCTCGCCGACTAGCAGCATGGATACGCAGTATTTT. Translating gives CASSSPTSSMDTQYF.

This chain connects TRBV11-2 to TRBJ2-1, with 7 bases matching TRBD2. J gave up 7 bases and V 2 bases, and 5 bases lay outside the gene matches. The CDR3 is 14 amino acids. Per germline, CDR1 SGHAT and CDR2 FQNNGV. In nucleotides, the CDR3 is TGTGCCAGCAGCTTATGGCGGGAGCTGAATGAGCAGTTCTTC. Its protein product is CASSLWRELNEQFF.

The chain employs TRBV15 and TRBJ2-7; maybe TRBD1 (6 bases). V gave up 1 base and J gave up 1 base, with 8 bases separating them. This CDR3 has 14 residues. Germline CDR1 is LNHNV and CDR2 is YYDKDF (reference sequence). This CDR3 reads CATSRGQVSYEQYF. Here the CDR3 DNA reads TGTGCCACCAGCAGAGGACAGGTGTCCTACGAGCAGTACTTC.

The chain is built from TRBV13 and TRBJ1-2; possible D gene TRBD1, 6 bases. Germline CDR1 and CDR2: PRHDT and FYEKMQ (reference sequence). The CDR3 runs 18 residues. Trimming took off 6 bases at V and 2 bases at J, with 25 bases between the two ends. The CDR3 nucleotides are TGTGCCAGCAGTAGAGGGGGGGAACCGCTACTGTTAAACTATGGCTACACCTTC. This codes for CASSRGGEPLLLNYGYTF.

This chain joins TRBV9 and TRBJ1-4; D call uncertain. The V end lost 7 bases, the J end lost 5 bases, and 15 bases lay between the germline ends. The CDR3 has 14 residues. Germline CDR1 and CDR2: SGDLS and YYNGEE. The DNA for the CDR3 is TGTGCCAGCGGACTGTCTCCCGTAAATGAAAAACTGTTTTTT. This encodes CASGLSPVNEKLFF.

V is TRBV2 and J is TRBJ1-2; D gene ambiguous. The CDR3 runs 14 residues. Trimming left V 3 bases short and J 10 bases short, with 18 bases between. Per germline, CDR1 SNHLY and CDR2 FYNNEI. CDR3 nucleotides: TGTGCCAGCAGTGATGGGTTTGGAGGAAAGTACTACACCTTC. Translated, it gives CASSDGFGGKYYTF.

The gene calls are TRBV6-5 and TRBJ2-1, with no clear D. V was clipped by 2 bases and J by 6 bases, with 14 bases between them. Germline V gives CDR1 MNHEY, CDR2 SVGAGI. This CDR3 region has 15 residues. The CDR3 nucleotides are TGTGCCAGCAGTTACGCGCGATCGGTTCTCAATGAGCAGTTCTTC. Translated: CASSYARSVLNEQFF.

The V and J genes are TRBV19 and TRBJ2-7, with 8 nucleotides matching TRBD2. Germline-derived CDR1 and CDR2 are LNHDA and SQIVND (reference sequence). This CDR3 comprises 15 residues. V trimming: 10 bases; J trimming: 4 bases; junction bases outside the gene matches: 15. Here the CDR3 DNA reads TGTGCCATCTCTCGCCGAGCGGGAGCTGGGTACGAGCAGTACTTC. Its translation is CAISRRAGAGYEQYF.

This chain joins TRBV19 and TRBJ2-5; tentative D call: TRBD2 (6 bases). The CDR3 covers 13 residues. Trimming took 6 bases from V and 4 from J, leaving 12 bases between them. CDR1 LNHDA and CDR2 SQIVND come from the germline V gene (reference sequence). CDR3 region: CASSHSGRETQYF. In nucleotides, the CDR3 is TGTGCCAGTAGCCATAGCGGTCGAGAGACCCAGTACTTC.

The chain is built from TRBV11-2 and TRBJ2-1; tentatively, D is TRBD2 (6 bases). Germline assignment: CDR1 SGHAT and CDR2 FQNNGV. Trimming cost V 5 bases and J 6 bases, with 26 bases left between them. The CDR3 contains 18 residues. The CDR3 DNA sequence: TGTGCCAGCAGCCCCCCGCCCCTTGAGACTAGGGCCCCCAATGAGCAGTTCTTC. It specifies CASSPPPLETRAPNEQFF.